This T cell receptor beta chain emerged from a study of cytomegalovirus exposure and HLA in healthy donors. The study's findings and limits: Listed as cytomegalovirus-associated were 164 TCR beta chains.

Germline CDR1 reads SGHAT; CDR2 reads FQNNGV. The CDR3 covers 16 residues. Between the trimmed V and J ends, which lost 1 base and 5 bases, there was a span of 15 bases. Worth noting for this clone: Its specificity is unknown.

PCR was performed using 60 Vbeta and 13 Jbeta primers. TCRdb's table, derived via immunoSEQ multiplex PCR, lists solely in-frame clones and lacks some. The table has 150,000 or so clones, roughly four fifths seen once; the top ten hold around 3.3%. V and J are TRBV11-2 and TRBJ2-1; D may be TRBD1 (6 bases). The source material was PBMCs. The receptor was isolated from a middle-aged woman in good health and CMV-seronegative. The CDR3 loop is CASSLVWGRIHNEQFF. Written as DNA, the CDR3 is TGTGCCAGCAGCTTAGTCTGGGGGCGTATCCACAATGAGCAGTTCTTC.